The present T cell receptor (beta chain) was sequenced within a study of CD8 T cells in Susac syndrome. Study-wide context: Among the Susac syndrome patients who underwent sequencing, about 6 had clinically active disease, while about 8 of them were in remission.

General observations from the study: None of the CD4+ T cell repertoires in Susac syndrome showed clonal expansion.

Turning to this clonotype: What it recognizes is unknown.

Germline CDR1 and CDR2: KGHSH and LQKENI. The trim removed 3 bases at V and 1 base at J, leaving 4 bases unmatched. The CDR3 is made up of 15 amino acids. With random hexamers, reverse transcription was performed on about 0.5 to 1 ug of RNA. By means of immunoSEQ multiplex PCR, TCR beta CDR3 spanning 54 Vbeta and 13 Jbeta underwent amplification. TCRdb re-called the immunoSEQ multiplex PCR reads through MiXCR, storing one row per CDR3 protein. The sample yields some 200,000 distinct CDR3 sequences, about 94% seen once. The sequenced sample consisted of CD4+ T cells from PBMCs. The origin of this receptor is a human donor with Susac syndrome. The chain carries TRBV18 and TRBJ1-1, with 8 bases lining up with TRBD1. The CDR3 spells CASSPIGTGNTEAFF. CDR3 coding DNA: TGTGCCAGCTCACCGATTGGGACAGGGAACACTGAAGCTTTCTTT.